This entry is about one T cell receptor beta chain. Its antigen is unidentified. The data derive from a study of CD8 T cells in Susac syndrome. Study context: Clinical remission applied to 8 or 9 sequenced Susac syndrome patients, and roughly six had active disease. Notes on the study in general: Clonal CD8+ expansion in Susac was highest in TEMRA cells and active patients. Across the total CD8+ repertoires, 15 to 20 Susac-specific public clones were detected, and across the CD8+ TEMRA repertoires, a few such clones were detected.

After extraction with the RNeasy kit, about 0.45 to 1 ug of the RNA was reverse transcribed using random hexamers. A single record per CDR3 protein comes from TCRdb applying MiXCR to the immunoSEQ multiplex PCR reads. This repertoire shows around 130,000 distinct CDR3 sequences, 85% to 95% found once; its top ten account for less than 0.3%. Trimming took 1 base from V and 10 from J, leaving 7 bases between them. The germline CDR1 and CDR2 sequences are LNHNV and YYDKDF (reference sequence). The CDR3 spans 12 residues. The TCR sequence derives from a human donor with Susac syndrome. Material for sequencing was CD8+ T cells from PBMCs. V usage is TRBV15 and J usage is TRBJ1-4; D is ambiguous. CDR3 DNA sequence: TGTGCCACCAGCAGAGGGGAGGGAAAACTGTTTTTT. This codes for CATSRGEGKLFF. The variable domain in full, completed from reference TRBV15 and TRBJ1-4, reads DAMVIQNPRYQVTQFGKPVTLSCSQTLNHNVMYWYQQKSSQAPKLLFHYYDKDFNNEADTPDNFQSRRPNTSFCFLDIRSPGLGDTAMYLCATSRGEGKLFFGSGTQLSVL.